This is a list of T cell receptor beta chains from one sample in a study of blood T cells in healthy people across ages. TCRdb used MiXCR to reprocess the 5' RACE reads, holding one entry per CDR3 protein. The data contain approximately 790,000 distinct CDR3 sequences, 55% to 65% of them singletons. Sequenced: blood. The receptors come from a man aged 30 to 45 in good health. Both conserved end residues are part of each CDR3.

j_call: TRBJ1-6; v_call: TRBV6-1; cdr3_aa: CASSEQGGNSPLHF
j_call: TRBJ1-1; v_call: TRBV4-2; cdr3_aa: CASSQEQGQGVVEAFF
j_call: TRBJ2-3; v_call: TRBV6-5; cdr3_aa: CASSYSSGGATDTQYF
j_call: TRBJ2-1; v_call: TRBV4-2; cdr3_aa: CASSQPGQGGVNEQFF
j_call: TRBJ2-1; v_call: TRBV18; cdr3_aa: CASSPMASGGNEQFF
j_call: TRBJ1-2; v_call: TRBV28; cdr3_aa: CASSLDASVGYTF
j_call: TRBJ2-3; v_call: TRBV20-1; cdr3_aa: CSARVSGGHYTDTQYF
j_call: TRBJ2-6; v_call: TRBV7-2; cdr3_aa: CASSLFSSGANVLTF
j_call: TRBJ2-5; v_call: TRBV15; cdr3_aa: CATSRDTSIETQYF
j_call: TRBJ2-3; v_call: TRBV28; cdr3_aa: CASSLPAGSDTQYF
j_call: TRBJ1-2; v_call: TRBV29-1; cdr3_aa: CSVEDARGVKGYTF
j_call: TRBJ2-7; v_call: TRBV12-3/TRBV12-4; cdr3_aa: CASSPSKGLAGYEQYF
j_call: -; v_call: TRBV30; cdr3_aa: CALAGRETQYF
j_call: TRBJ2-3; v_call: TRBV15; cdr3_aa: CATSRGLAGTDTQYF
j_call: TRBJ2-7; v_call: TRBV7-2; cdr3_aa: CASSISLRGVYEQYF
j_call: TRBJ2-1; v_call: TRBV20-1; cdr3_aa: CSAKSQGAAYNEQFF
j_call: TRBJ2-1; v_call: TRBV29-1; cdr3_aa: CSVFRDRGHNEQFF
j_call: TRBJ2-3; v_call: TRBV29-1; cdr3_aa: CSVAGQGGTDTQYF
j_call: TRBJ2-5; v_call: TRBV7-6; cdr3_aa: CASSPLVAMYQETQYF
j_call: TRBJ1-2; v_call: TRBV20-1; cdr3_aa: CSATRTGLGGYTF
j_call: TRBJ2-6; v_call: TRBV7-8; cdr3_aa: CASNNRDRSYSGANVLTF
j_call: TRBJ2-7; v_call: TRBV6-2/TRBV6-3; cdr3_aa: CASSYQGVDYEQYF
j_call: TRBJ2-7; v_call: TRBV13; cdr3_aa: CASSVRGLSYEQYF
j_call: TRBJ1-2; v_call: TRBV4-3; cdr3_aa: CASSQDQAGGGYGYTF
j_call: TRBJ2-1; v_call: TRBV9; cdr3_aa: CASSPSGHNSYNEQFF
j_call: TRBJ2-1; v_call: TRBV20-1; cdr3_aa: CSAVAGGPQNEQFF
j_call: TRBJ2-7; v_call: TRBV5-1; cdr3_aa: CASSRSGQGNYEQYF
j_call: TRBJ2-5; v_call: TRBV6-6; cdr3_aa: CASSSRETLYQETQYF
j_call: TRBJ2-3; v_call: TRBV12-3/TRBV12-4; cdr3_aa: CASSPQTSGGRADTQYF
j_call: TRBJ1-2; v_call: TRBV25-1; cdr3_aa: CASSDRAKGGYTF
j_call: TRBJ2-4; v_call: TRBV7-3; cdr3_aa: CASSLMTGSKNIQYF
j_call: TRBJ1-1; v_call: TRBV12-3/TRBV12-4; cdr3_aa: CASSLGRRETEAFF
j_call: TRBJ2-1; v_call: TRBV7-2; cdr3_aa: CASSLHPVGYNEQFF
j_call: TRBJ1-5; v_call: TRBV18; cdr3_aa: CASSPTPTGGNQPQHF
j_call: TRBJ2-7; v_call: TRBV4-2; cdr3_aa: CASSQGSTGNPYEQYF
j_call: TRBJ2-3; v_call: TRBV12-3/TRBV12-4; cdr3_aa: CASSFGADTEYF
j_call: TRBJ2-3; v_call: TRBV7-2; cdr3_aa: CASSLSRLAGITDTQYF
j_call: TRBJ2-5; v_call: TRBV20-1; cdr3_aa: CSARKPQETQYF
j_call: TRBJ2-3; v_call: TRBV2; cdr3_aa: CASPGGLAGVPSTDTQYF
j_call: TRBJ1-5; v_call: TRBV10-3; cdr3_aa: CAISADRGTNQPQHF
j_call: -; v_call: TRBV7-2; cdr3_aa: CASRAGGVATYEQYF
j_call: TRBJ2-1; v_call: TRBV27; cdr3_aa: CASSLSGGIIREQFF
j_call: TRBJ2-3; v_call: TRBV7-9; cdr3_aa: CASRSGVTDTQYF
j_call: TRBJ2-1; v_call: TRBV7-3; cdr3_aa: CASSPHPLAGAAYNEQFF
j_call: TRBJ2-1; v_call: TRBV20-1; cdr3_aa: CSAVRGLAYNEQFF
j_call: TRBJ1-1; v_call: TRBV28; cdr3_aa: CAIQRPEAFF
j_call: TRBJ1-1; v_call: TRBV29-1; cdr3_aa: CSVVPVRTEAFF
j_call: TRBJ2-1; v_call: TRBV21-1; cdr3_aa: CASSNRDKFF
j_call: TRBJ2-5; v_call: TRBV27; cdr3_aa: CASSLFATETQYF
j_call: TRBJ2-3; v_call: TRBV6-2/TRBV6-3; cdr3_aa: CASSSDRVGTQYF
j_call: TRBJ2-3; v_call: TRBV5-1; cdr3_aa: CASSLGRAADTQYF
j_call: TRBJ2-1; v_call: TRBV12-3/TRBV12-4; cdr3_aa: CASSLESRSHEQFF
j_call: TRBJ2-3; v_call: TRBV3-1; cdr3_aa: CASQGRLLNTQYF
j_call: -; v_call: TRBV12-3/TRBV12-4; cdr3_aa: CASKRAGHETQYF
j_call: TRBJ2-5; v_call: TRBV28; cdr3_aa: CASSLSRDVKETQYF
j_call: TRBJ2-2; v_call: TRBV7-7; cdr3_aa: CASSLVSAPRGMNTGELFF
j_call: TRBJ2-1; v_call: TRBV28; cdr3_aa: CASRSKRGGSNEQFF
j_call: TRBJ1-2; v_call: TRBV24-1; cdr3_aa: CATSDLGQHYGYTF
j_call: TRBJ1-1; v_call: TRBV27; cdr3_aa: CASSLIQGRVNTEAFF
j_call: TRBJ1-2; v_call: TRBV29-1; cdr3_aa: CSVVGNLNYGYTF